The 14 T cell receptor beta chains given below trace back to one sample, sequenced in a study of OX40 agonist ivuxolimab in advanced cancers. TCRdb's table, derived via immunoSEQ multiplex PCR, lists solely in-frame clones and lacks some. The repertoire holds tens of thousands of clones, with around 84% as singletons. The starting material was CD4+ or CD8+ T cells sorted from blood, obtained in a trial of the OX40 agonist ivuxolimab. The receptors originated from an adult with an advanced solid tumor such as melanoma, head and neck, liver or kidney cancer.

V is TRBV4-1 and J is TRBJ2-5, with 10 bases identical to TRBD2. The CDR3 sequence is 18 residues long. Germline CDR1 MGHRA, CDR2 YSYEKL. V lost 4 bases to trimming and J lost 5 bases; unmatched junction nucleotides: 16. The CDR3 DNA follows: TGCGCCAGCAGCCCGATCACTAGCGGGGTTGGGGTTAAGGAGACCCAGTACTTC. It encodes CASSPITSGVGVKETQYF.

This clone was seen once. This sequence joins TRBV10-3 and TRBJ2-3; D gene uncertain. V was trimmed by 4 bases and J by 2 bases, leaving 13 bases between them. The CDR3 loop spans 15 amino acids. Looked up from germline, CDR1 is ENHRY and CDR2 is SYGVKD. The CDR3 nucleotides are TGTGCCATCAGTGCGGGTAAAATCAACACAGATACGCAGTATTTT. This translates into CAISAGKINTDTQYF.

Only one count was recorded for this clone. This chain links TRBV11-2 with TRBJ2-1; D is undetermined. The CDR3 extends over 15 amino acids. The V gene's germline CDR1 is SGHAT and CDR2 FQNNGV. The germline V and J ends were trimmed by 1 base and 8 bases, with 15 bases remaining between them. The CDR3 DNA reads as TGTGCCAGCAGCTTAGCCCCAGGTCCCAGGCATGAGCAGTTCTTC. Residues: CASSLAPGPRHEQFF.

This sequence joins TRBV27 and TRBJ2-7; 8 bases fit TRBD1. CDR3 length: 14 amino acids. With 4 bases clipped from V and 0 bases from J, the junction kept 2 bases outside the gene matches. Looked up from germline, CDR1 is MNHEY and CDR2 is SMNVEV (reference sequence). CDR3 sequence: CASSWTGSSYEQYF. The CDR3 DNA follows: TGTGCCAGCAGTTGGACAGGGTCCTCCTACGAGCAGTACTTC.

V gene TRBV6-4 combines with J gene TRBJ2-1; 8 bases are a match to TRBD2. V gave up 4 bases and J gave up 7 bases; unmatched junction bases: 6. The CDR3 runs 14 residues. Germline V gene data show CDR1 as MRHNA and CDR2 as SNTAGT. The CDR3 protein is CASSVGGENNEQFF. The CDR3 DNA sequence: TGTGCCAGCAGTGTCGGGGGGGAGAATAATGAGCAGTTCTTC.

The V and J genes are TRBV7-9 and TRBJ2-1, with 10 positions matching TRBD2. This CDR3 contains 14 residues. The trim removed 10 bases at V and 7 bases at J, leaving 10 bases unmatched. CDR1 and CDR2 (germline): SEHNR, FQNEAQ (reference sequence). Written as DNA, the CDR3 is TGTGCCATCGATGACGGGACTAGCGAAAATGAGCAGTTCTTC. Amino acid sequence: CAIDDGTSENEQFF. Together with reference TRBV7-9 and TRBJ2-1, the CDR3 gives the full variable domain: DTGVSQNPRHKITKRGQNVTFRCDPISEHNRLYWYRQTLGQGPEFLTYFQNEAQLEKSRLLSDRFSAERPKGSFSTLEIQRTEQGDSAMYLCAIDDGTSENEQFFGPGTRLTVL.

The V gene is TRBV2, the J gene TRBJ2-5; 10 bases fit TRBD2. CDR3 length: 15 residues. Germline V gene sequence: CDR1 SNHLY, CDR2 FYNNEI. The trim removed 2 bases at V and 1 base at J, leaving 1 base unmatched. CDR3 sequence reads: CASSETSGIQETQYF. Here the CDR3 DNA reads TGTGCCAGCAGTGAAACTAGCGGGATCCAAGAGACCCAGTACTTC. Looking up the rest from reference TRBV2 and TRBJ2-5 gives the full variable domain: EPEVTQTPSHQVTQMGQEVILRCVPISNHLYFYWYRQILGQKVEFLVSFYNNEISEKSEIFDDQFSVERPDGSNFTLKIRSTKLEDSAMYFCASSETSGIQETQYFGPGTRLLVL.

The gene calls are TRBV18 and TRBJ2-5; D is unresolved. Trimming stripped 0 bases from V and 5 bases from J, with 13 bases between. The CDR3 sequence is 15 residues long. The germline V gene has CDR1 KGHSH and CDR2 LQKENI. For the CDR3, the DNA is TGTGCCAGCTCACCACCTGAGCGAACGTACGAGACCCAGTACTTC. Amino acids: CASSPPERTYETQYF.

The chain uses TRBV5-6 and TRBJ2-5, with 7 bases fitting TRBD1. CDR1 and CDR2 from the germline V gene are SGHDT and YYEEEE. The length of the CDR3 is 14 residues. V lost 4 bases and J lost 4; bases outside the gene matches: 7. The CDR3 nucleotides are TGTGCCAGCAGCAAAGCAGGGGGATCAGAGACCCAGTACTTC. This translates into CASSKAGGSETQYF.

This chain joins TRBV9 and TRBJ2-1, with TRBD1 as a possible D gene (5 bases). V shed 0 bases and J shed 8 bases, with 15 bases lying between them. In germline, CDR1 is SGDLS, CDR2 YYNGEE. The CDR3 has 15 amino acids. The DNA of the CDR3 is TGTGCCAGCAGCGTAGGTTCAGGGTCCGTCGATGAGCAGTTCTTC. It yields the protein CASSVGSGSVDEQFF.

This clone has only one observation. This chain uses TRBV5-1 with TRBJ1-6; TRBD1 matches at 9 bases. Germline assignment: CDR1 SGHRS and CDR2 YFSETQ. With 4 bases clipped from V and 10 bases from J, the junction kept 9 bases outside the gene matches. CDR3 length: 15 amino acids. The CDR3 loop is CASSTGQGLQSPLHF. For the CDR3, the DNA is TGCGCCAGCAGCACCGGACAGGGGCTCCAATCACCCCTCCACTTT.

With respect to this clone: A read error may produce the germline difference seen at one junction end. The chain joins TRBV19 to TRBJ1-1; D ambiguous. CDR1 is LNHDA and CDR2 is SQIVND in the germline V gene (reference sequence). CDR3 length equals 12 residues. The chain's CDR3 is CAVGRLNTEAFF. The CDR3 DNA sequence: TGCGCAGTGGGGAGGCTGAACACTGAAGCTTTCTTT.

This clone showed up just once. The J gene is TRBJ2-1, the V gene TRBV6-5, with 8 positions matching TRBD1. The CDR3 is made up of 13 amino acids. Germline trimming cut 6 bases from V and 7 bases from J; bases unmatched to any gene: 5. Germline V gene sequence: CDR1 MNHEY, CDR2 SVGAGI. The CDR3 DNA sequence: TGTGCCAGCAGCGAGACAGGGGATAATGAGCAGTTCTTC. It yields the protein CASSETGDNEQFF.

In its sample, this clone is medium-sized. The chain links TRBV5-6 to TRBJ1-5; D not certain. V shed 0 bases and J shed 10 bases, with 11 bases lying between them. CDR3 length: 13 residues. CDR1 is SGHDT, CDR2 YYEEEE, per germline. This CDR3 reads CASSLGSTEPQHF. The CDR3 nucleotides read TGTGCCAGCAGCTTGGGATCGACGGAACCCCAGCATTTT.